This TCR beta chain was identified during a study of blood T cell repertoires in COVID-19 (dated by TCRdb to 2020 to 2021). Notes on the research overall: Samples covering the acute and convalescent phases of COVID-19 were provided by collaborators in the United States, Italy and Spain. The prospective study material was composed of cDNA or gDNA derived from T cells, B-cell-depleted T cells, or PBMCs. The dataset comprised deeply sampled blood TCRbeta repertoires from subjects exposed to, actively infected with, or recovered from COVID-19. The repertoires were released in a freely available public database meant as a resource for research on the immune response to SARS-CoV-2. Samples were obtained from the ongoing ImmuneRACE study (first 160 participants) and from some 1,300 subjects provided by 6 global collaborators. The sample metadata nearly always contained a de-identified subject ID, COVID-19 status, age in years and sex. Where HLA class I and class II types were available, the types were taken from metadata supplied by the sample provider, not from assay-based typing.

In the prospective study, participants were about 18 to 95 years old, resided in 25 or so geographic areas of the United States, and were enrolled through a virtual design. In the prospective study, participants were assigned to cohorts based on the clinical history participants reported in a screening survey and a study questionnaire. For ImmuneRACE Cohort 3, a participant was defined as recovered based on two consecutive negative NP/OP PCR tests, clearance by a healthcare professional, or resolution of symptoms. In the prospective study, whole blood, serum and a nasopharyngeal or oropharyngeal swab were collected from each participant by mobile phlebotomists. Participants in the prospective study had the option to provide additional blood draws and questionnaires over a roughly two-month period. Before DNA extraction, prospective study blood samples were shipped either frozen or at room temperature.

Reading the germline V gene gives CDR1 SGHRS and CDR2 YFSETQ. CDR3 length: 15 amino acids, cysteine to phenylalanine. Kept here is only the CDR3 DNA, which spans 45 bases and is read in frame from base 1. The trim is 0 bases for V and 0 bases for J, with a gap of 7 bases between the germline ends. TCRbeta CDR3 regions were amplified from genomic DNA using the immunoSEQ Assay, a bias-controlled multiplex PCR. The authors' analysis ran thus. The number of nucleated cells in each sample was estimated from the amplification of reference gene primers within the assay. To quantify the absolute abundance of each unique TCRbeta CDR3 rearrangement, sequence reads were collapsed and filtered. Productive Simpson clonality was computed per sample as the square root of Simpson's diversity index over productive rearrangements. The immuneACCESS repertoire file appears here via TCRdb, limited to in-frame rearrangements. These files lack a portion of the clones; in checked studies, under half of the deficit traces to unresolved V genes, and the cause of the others is not known. V and J calls and clone size are those listed in that table; D and trimming were worked out from the DNA. The table for this sample lists some 340,000 clones; around 83% of them were counted only once. The ten largest account for about 5.4% of the sample.

In the case of this clone: It has no known antigen specificity. No much larger clonotype is one base removed from it; base qualities were not supplied.

Here is what the overall study found, with its caveats: How much clinical and demographic metadata was included differed by source and by participant, and the metadata was provided uncurated.

The rearranged segments are TRBV5-1 and TRBJ1-5; the D gene cannot be named for sure. The specimen sequenced was PBMCs or T cells enriched from blood (not recorded which). This clonotype was sampled from a woman aged 45-65 years who had recovered from COVID-19. The bases read TGCGCCAGCAGCTTGGACGGTTATAGCAATCAGCCCCAGCATTTT. It translates to CASSLDGYSNQPQHF.